This T cell receptor beta chain stems from a study of cytomegalovirus exposure and HLA in healthy donors. Notes on the study in general: Trimming of TCR beta V- and J-genes showed a link, identified in a later analysis, to a missense DCLRE1C variant. A few chains tied to CMV proved CMV antigen-specific in vitro. Sequencing likely produced, as an artifact, a cluster of highly shared sequence variants. In a later analysis, specific HLA alleles were associated with 16,000 or so TCR beta sequences at a 0.05 false discovery rate.

As to this clone: Its target is unknown.

Both 60 Vbeta primers and 13 Jbeta primers went into the PCR. Measured with immunoSEQ multiplex PCR; TCRdb has only the in-frame clones, and not every one. In the table there are fewer than 250,000 clones, around 87% of which are singletons. V shed 6 bases and J shed 2 bases, with 16 bases lying between them. This CDR3 has 15 amino acids. Germline CDR1 is LNHDA and CDR2 is SQIVND (reference sequence). The sample comprised PBMCs. The TCR comes from a boy aged 2 to 10 in good health and CMV-seronegative. The chain uses TRBV19 and TRBJ2-5; TRBD1 is a possible D gene (5 bases). The CDR3 DNA reads TGTGCCAGTAGCTTCAGGCGACAGATACAAGAGACCCAGTACTTC. Translated, it gives CASSFRRQIQETQYF.